Below are 17 T cell receptor beta chains sequenced from a single sample in a study of identical twins. One entry per CDR3 protein results from TCRdb running MiXCR on the 5' RACE reads. Among around 530,000 distinct CDR3 sequences listed, roughly 15% were seen once. This same sample was also part of a study on yellow fever vaccine responses in identical twins.

Sequencing was performed on CD4+ T cells sorted from blood. The receptor source for this set is a woman under 30 in good health.

There are a few counts of this clonotype. The V gene is TRBV11-2, the J gene TRBJ2-5, with D unclear. With 5 bases removed from V and 0 bases from J, the gap between germline ends came to 7 bases. Looked up from germline, CDR1 is SGHAT and CDR2 is FQNNGV. CDR3 length equals 13 residues. The CDR3 here is CASSKSHQETQYF. The CDR3 DNA sequence: TGTGCCAGCAGCAAAAGTCACCAAGAGACCCAGTACTTC. Supplemented by reference TRBV11-2 and TRBJ2-5, the full variable domain reads EAGVAQSPRYKIIEKRQSVAFWCNPISGHATLYWYQQILGQGPKLLIQFQNNGVVDDSQLPKDRFSAERLKGVDSTLKIQPAKLEDSAVYLCASSKSHQETQYFGPGTRLLVL.

The chain employs TRBV20-1 and TRBJ2-7; D is unresolved. The CDR3 covers 12 residues. From germline, CDR1 is DFQATT and CDR2 SNEGSKA (reference sequence). V shed 3 bases and J shed 3 bases, with 9 bases lying between them. The DNA of the CDR3 is TGCAGTGCTAGGGGCCTCAACTACGAGCAGTACGTC. Its protein product is CSARGLNYEQYV.

The chain carries TRBV4-1 and TRBJ2-3; D call uncertain. Germline values: CDR1 MGHRA, CDR2 YSYEKL. V shed 1 base and J shed 4 bases, with 3 bases lying between them. CDR3 length: 12 amino acids. The CDR3 DNA follows: TGCGCCAGCAGCCAAGTTTCAGATACGCAGTATTTT. This encodes CASSQVSDTQYF.

This clonotype was found a few times. The chain has TRBV29-1 and TRBJ2-1, with D uncertain. V was trimmed by 4 bases and J by 7 bases, leaving 14 bases between them. CDR1 SQVTM and CDR2 ANQGSEA come from the germline V gene. The CDR3 has 13 amino acids. CDR3 in amino acids: CSVGFRPENEQFF. CDR3 bases: TGCAGCGTTGGTTTCAGGCCGGAAAATGAGCAGTTCTTC.

This clonotype has more than one count but fewer than ten. The V and J genes are TRBV5-1 and TRBJ2-5, with 7 bases that match TRBD2. Germline V CDR1 and CDR2: SGHRS, YFSETQ. The CDR3 runs 13 residues. The junction had 8 bases not matched to a gene; V was cut back by 7 bases and J by 5 bases. In DNA, the CDR3 is TGCGCCAGCCCCCCTCTTAGCGGGGAGACCCAGTACTTC. This gives the protein CASPPLSGETQYF.

This chain uses TRBV6-1 with TRBJ1-2, with no clear D. In germline, CDR1 is MNHNS, CDR2 SASEGT. The CDR3 consists of 16 residues. The germline V and J ends were trimmed by 3 bases and 7 bases, with 21 bases remaining between them. The CDR3 sequence: CASSDPLGRRGSGYTF. CDR3 sequence (DNA): TGTGCCAGCAGTGACCCCCTAGGCAGGCGTGGGTCTGGCTACACCTTC.

The sample holds a few counts of this clonotype. The chain links TRBV28 to TRBJ2-1; perhaps TRBD2 as D (5 bases). V was shortened by 6 bases and J by 4 bases, with 22 bases between the two germline ends. CDR3 length equals 17 residues. Per germline, CDR1 MDHEN and CDR2 SYDVKM. In DNA, the CDR3 is TGTGCCAGCAGCCAAGGACTTCGGCGGACCACTTACAATGAGCAGTTCTTC. It codes for CASSQGLRRTTYNEQFF.

In its sample, this clonotype was seen a few times. The J gene is TRBJ2-7, the V gene TRBV11-2; the D is unclear. The CDR3 is made up of 14 amino acids. The V and J ends lost 6 bases and 2 bases respectively, with 14 bases between them. Germline V gene sequence: CDR1 SGHAT, CDR2 FQNNGV. In DNA, the CDR3 is TGTGCCAGCAGTGCAGGAGTCAAAGCCTACGAGCAGTACTTC. Amino acids: CASSAGVKAYEQYF.

This clonotype was counted a few times. The rearrangement links TRBV20-1 to TRBJ1-1; perhaps TRBD1 as D (6 bases). The CDR3 spans 13 residues. The V gene's germline CDR1 is DFQATT and CDR2 SNEGSKA (reference sequence). V shed 4 bases and J shed 5 bases, with 14 bases lying between them. The DNA of the CDR3 is TGCAGTGCTATCGGGGGGCCGGGGACTGAAGCTTTCTTT. Amino acids: CSAIGGPGTEAFF.

The chain links TRBV11-2 to TRBJ2-2; D is unclear. Germline CDR1 is SGHAT and CDR2 is FQNNGV. There are 13 residues in the CDR3. Trimming removed 3 bases at V and 7 bases at J, with 9 bases between. CDR3 sequence: CASSLFKGGELFF. CDR3 nucleotides: TGTGCCAGCAGCTTGTTTAAGGGCGGGGAGCTGTTTTTT. Based on the CDR3 plus reference TRBV11-2 and TRBJ2-2, the full variable domain is EAGVAQSPRYKIIEKRQSVAFWCNPISGHATLYWYQQILGQGPKLLIQFQNNGVVDDSQLPKDRFSAERLKGVDSTLKIQPAKLEDSAVYLCASSLFKGGELFFGEGSRLTVL.

The genes are TRBV20-1 and TRBJ2-3, with a weak D call TRBD2 (6 bases). The CDR3 contains 14 residues. Germline assignment: CDR1 DFQATT and CDR2 SNEGSKA (reference sequence). The CDR3 protein is CSAGVGGSTDTQYF. The CDR3 DNA reads TGCAGCGCTGGGGTGGGGGGAAGCACAGATACGCAGTATTTT.

This rearrangement joins TRBV9 to TRBJ2-1; 8 bases match TRBD2. The germline V gene encodes CDR1 SGDLS and CDR2 YYNGEE. The CDR3 has 15 amino acids. The V segment lost 1 base and the J segment 6 bases; nucleotides outside the gene matches: 6. CDR3 loop: CASSVSGGVVNEQFF. The CDR3, as DNA: TGTGCCAGCAGCGTATCCGGGGGGGTCGTCAATGAGCAGTTCTTC.

There are many counts of this clonotype. The chain combines TRBV11-3 with TRBJ2-1; a possible D gene is TRBD2 (5 bases). Trimming stripped 1 base from V and 9 bases from J, with 10 bases between. The CDR3 has 13 residues. Per germline, CDR1 SGHNT and CDR2 YENEEA. CDR3 sequence (DNA): TGTGCCAGCAGCTTAGTTGGCCGGGGTGAGCAGTTCTTC. It specifies CASSLVGRGEQFF.

In its sample, this clonotype was seen a few times. This sequence joins TRBV20-1 and TRBJ2-3; D ambiguous. Trimming shortened V by 1 base and J by 11 bases, and 13 bases separated the two germline ends. The CDR3 runs to 12 residues. CDR1 and CDR2 (germline): DFQATT, SNEGSKA (reference sequence). The CDR3 DNA sequence: TGCAGTGCTAGAGTTGGCTCTGTGATGCAGTATTTT. It codes for CSARVGSVMQYF.

This clonotype was observed a few times. The chain has TRBV11-2 and TRBJ1-1; the match to TRBD1 covers 9 bases. V shed 5 bases, J shed 6 bases, and the junction held 7 bases outside the gene matches. The CDR3 has 14 residues. Germline V lookup: CDR1 SGHAT, CDR2 FQNNGV. CDR3 sequence: CASSPNRGLAEAFF. As DNA, the CDR3 is TGTGCCAGCAGCCCTAACAGGGGGCTTGCTGAAGCTTTCTTT.

The chain is built from TRBV20-1 and TRBJ2-7; TRBD2 matches 12 bases. V gave up 6 bases and J gave up 10 bases; unmatched junction bases: 4. Germline V CDR1 and CDR2: DFQATT, SNEGSKA (reference sequence). There are 11 residues in the CDR3. This chain's CDR3 is CSAVTSGRQYF. CDR3 DNA: TGCAGTGCCGTGACTAGCGGGAGACAGTACTTC.

This chain uses TRBV6-1 with TRBJ2-1; tentative D call: TRBD2 (5 bases). The CDR3 contains 14 residues. Trimming removed 8 bases at V and 2 bases at J, with 13 bases between. The germline V gene encodes CDR1 MNHNS and CDR2 SASEGT. CDR3: CASHGSLTYNEQFF. The CDR3 DNA sequence: TGTGCCAGCCATGGGAGTCTCACCTACAATGAGCAGTTCTTC.